Each of the 23 T cell receptor beta chains below was sequenced from the same sample in a study of shared clonotypes between healthy human individuals. The assay was immunoSEQ multiplex PCR, and TCRdb's table has in-frame clones only and misses some. The sample includes 950,000 to 1,300,000 clones, around 74% of them seen just once. The sequenced sample was memory CD4+ T cells sorted from blood. As to subset: CD45RA-negative fraction. The receptors come from a man between 18 and 29 years old in good health.

The rearrangement joins TRBV11-2 to TRBJ2-7, with D maybe TRBD1 (5 bases). CDR1 and CDR2 from the germline V gene are SGHAT and FQNNGV. CDR3 length equals 16 residues. V shed 3 bases and J shed 2 bases, with 17 bases lying between them. CDR3 in amino acids: CASSFLGAGQAYEQYF. The CDR3 DNA reads as TGTGCCAGCAGCTTCCTTGGGGCAGGCCAGGCCTACGAGCAGTACTTC.

The V gene is TRBV4-2, the J gene TRBJ1-3; perhaps TRBD1 as D (6 bases). Germline assignment: CDR1 LGHNA and CDR2 YNFKEQ. The CDR3 totals 17 residues. Trimming cost V 3 bases and J 7 bases, with 22 bases left between them. The CDR3 nucleotides read TGTGCCAGCAGCCATGACGGACTAACAGGGAATCTTAACACCATATATTTT. Protein sequence: CASSHDGLTGNLNTIYF.

In its sample, this clone was seen many times. This chain links TRBV10-1 with TRBJ2-3; 8 nucleotides align to TRBD2. CDR3 length: 18 amino acids. CDR1 is WNHNN, CDR2 SYGVQD, per germline (reference sequence). V lost 4 bases, J lost 0 bases, and 12 bases stayed unmatched. The CDR3 sequence is CASSAGSGETFSTDTQYF. The CDR3 nucleotides are TGCGCCAGCAGTGCCGGTAGCGGGGAGACCTTTAGCACAGATACGCAGTATTTT.

The chain's CDR3 is CSVEDRTGKGTGELFF. In DNA form, the CDR3 reads TGCAGCGTTGAAGATCGTACGGGGAAAGGGACCGGGGAGCTGTTTTTT. V is TRBV29-1 and J is TRBJ2-2; possible D gene TRBD2, 5 bases. Between the trimmed V and J ends, which lost 0 bases and 5 bases, there was a span of 16 bases. The CDR3 contains 16 residues. Germline V CDR1 and CDR2: SQVTM, ANQGSEA.

This chain uses TRBV5-1 with TRBJ2-1; D call uncertain. CDR1 SGHRS and CDR2 YFSETQ come from the germline V gene. This CDR3 spans 15 amino acids. V dropped 1 base and J dropped 6 bases, with 14 bases sitting between them. The CDR3 region has the DNA TGCGCCAGCAGCTTGAGTTCTAGTGGCCCCAATGAGCAGTTCTTC. Amino acids: CASSLSSSGPNEQFF.

Only a few counts were recorded for this clone. V and J are TRBV5-5 and TRBJ1-4; 7 bases agree with TRBD1. The CDR3 contains 15 residues. The V gene's germline CDR1 is SGHKS and CDR2 YYEKEE (reference sequence). With V trimmed by 3 bases and J by 6 bases, 8 bases remained unmatched. Here the CDR3 DNA reads TGTGCCAGCAGCTCTACAGGGGCGGGTTATGAAAAACTGTTTTTT. Residues: CASSSTGAGYEKLFF. Full variable domain (remainder filled in from reference TRBV5-5 and TRBJ1-4): DAGVTQSPTHLIKTRGQQVTLRCSPISGHKSVSWYQQVLGQGPQFIFQYYEKEERGRGNFPDRFSARQFPNYSSELNVNALLLGDSALYLCASSSTGAGYEKLFFGSGTQLSVL.

This rearrangement joins TRBV9 to TRBJ2-7; the match to TRBD2 covers 10 bases. CDR3 length equals 19 residues. Germline V CDR1 and CDR2: SGDLS, YYNGEE. The junction had 17 bases not matched to a gene; V was cut back by 2 bases and J by 3 bases. The CDR3 DNA reads TGTGCCAGCAGCGTGGACCTCGGTGGGCTAGCGGGGGCCAACTACGAGCAGTACTTC. It specifies CASSVDLGGLAGANYEQYF.

This clone was counted only a few times. V and J are TRBV30 and TRBJ2-7; D remains ambiguous. This CDR3 spans 11 amino acids. Germline V gene sequence: CDR1 GTSNPN, CDR2 SVGIG (reference sequence). The germline V and J ends were trimmed by 0 bases and 7 bases, with 7 bases remaining between them. The CDR3 bases are TGTGCCTGGAGTGTGAGATTGGAGCAGTACTTC. This encodes CAWSVRLEQYF.

The chain recombines TRBV30 with TRBJ1-1; a weak D match, TRBD1 (5 bases). This CDR3 region has 18 residues. Trimming took 4 bases from V and 0 from J, leaving 24 bases between them. Per the germline V gene, CDR1 is GTSNPN and CDR2 is SVGIG (reference sequence). In DNA form, the CDR3 reads TGTGCCTGGACACTAAGGCGGGAGGGGATAGGCCTGAACACTGAAGCTTTCTTT. This codes for CAWTLRREGIGLNTEAFF.

This chain connects TRBV2 to TRBJ1-1; D not certain. Trimming stripped 4 bases from V and 0 bases from J, with 15 bases between. The CDR3 contains 16 residues. Germline V gene data show CDR1 as SNHLY and CDR2 as FYNNEI. The CDR3 region has the DNA TGTGCCAGCAGTGCAAGGCAGGCAACTATGAACACTGAAGCTTTCTTT. Its protein is CASSARQATMNTEAFF. Variable domain in full (rest from reference TRBV2 and TRBJ1-1): EPEVTQTPSHQVTQMGQEVILRCVPISNHLYFYWYRQILGQKVEFLVSFYNNEISEKSEIFDDQFSVERPDGSNFTLKIRSTKLEDSAMYFCASSARQATMNTEAFFGQGTRLTVV.

This sequence joins TRBV6-1 and TRBJ1-5; D is uncertain. Germline CDR1 and CDR2: MNHNS and SASEGT. The germline V and J ends were trimmed by 0 bases and 0 bases, with 9 bases remaining between them. The CDR3 contains 16 residues. The DNA for the CDR3 is TGTGCCAGCAGTGAAGCGTCCGGTTATAGCAATCAGCCCCAGCATTTT. Translating it yields CASSEASGYSNQPQHF.

This rearrangement joins TRBV19 to TRBJ2-5; D might be TRBD2 (7 bases). This CDR3 has 15 amino acids. In germline, CDR1 is LNHDA, CDR2 SQIVND (reference sequence). The V gene lost 7 bases and the J gene lost 4 bases, with 19 bases spanning the gap. CDR3 in DNA: TGTGCCAGTATCCCGCGAGAGGGGGAGGGAGAGACCCAGTACTTC. It is translated as CASIPREGEGETQYF.

V gene TRBV30 combines with J gene TRBJ1-3; D might be TRBD1 (5 bases). The CDR3 totals 15 residues. The germline CDR1 and CDR2 sequences are GTSNPN and SVGIG (reference sequence). The ends were cut back, 3 bases at V and 1 base at J, with 13 bases in the middle. As DNA, the CDR3 is TGTGCCTGGAGCCGTCTCGGGACGTCTGGAAACACCATATATTTT. Residues: CAWSRLGTSGNTIYF.

This clone was detected a few times. V gene TRBV2 combines with J gene TRBJ1-2, with D possibly TRBD1 on 5 matching bases. There are 13 residues in the CDR3. The germline V gene encodes CDR1 SNHLY and CDR2 FYNNEI. The germline V and J ends were trimmed by 4 bases and 4 bases, with 10 bases remaining between them. CDR3 sequence (DNA): TGTGCCAGCAGTGCGGGGGGACTCTATGGCTACACCTTC. Translated: CASSAGGLYGYTF.

This clone was seen just once. Other DNA sequences in the sample encode the same CDR3. The chain has TRBV18 and TRBJ1-5, with no clear D. This CDR3 is built from 14 residues. The V end was cut by 0 bases, the J end by 5 bases, with 8 bases between. Per germline, CDR1 KGHSH and CDR2 LQKENI. The CDR3 region has the DNA TGTGCCAGCTCACCACCCCCTGGGGATCAGCCCCAGCATTTT. It is translated as CASSPPPGDQPQHF.

The genes are TRBV10-3 and TRBJ2-3; a possible D gene is TRBD2 (5 bases). V dropped 10 bases and J dropped 0 bases, with 11 bases sitting between them. Germline CDR1 ENHRY, CDR2 SYGVKD. The CDR3 is 13 residues long. The CDR3 DNA reads TGTGCCAGCTCCCCGGGGAGCACAGATACGCAGTATTTT. It yields the protein CASSPGSTDTQYF.

This chain uses TRBV2 with TRBJ2-2; D is unresolved. The CDR3 sequence is 14 residues long. Germline V gives CDR1 SNHLY, CDR2 FYNNEI. The V and J ends lost 5 bases and 4 bases respectively, with 11 bases between them. The CDR3 sequence: CASSPRILTGELFF. The CDR3 coding sequence is TGTGCCAGCAGTCCTCGAATCCTCACCGGGGAGCTGTTTTTT.

The gene calls are TRBV7-2 and TRBJ2-5; a possible D gene is TRBD2 (5 bases). Looked up from germline, CDR1 is SGHTA and CDR2 is FQGNSA. There are 15 residues in the CDR3. The V and J ends lost 2 bases and 4 bases respectively, with 14 bases between them. CDR3 amino acids: CASSLSWLGGETQYF. CDR3 DNA: TGTGCCAGCAGCTTATCTTGGCTAGGAGGAGAGACCCAGTACTTC.

This clone was observed a handful of times. The CDR3 here is CATSRTGFNYGYTF. Here the CDR3 DNA reads TGTGCCACTTCAAGGACGGGCTTTAACTATGGCTACACCTTC. V is TRBV2 and J is TRBJ1-2; D unclear. In germline, CDR1 is SNHLY, CDR2 FYNNEI. Trimming left V 10 bases short and J 1 base short, with 16 bases between. This CDR3 comprises 14 residues. Filled out from reference TRBV2 and TRBJ1-2, the complete variable domain reads EPEVTQTPSHQVTQMGQEVILRCVPISNHLYFYWYRQILGQKVEFLVSFYNNEISEKSEIFDDQFSVERPDGSNFTLKIRSTKLEDSAMYFCATSRTGFNYGYTFGSGTRLTVV.

This sequence joins TRBV4-1 and TRBJ1-5, with 7 bases that match TRBD1. Germline loops: CDR1 MGHRA, CDR2 YSYEKL. The CDR3 runs to 17 residues. Losses at the gene ends were 4 bases for V and 1 base for J; bases not matched to a gene: 10. The CDR3 DNA is TGCGCCAGCAGCCCCCGGGCAGGGGGGGACAGCAATCAGCCCCAGCATTTT. Amino acids: CASSPRAGGDSNQPQHF.

The V call is TRBV11-2, the J call TRBJ1-1, with D hard to call. CDR1 is SGHAT, CDR2 FQNNGV, per germline. Trimming cost V 5 bases and J 0 bases, with 7 bases left between them. The CDR3 consists of 13 residues. This CDR3 is CASSLRLNTEAFF. Written as DNA, the CDR3 is TGTGCCAGCAGCCTCCGTTTGAACACTGAAGCTTTCTTT.

The V call is TRBV25-1, the J call TRBJ2-5, with 9 bases aligning to TRBD2. V lost 5 bases and J lost 2; bases outside the gene matches: 6. Germline assignment: CDR1 MGHDK and CDR2 SYGVNS. The CDR3 is made up of 15 amino acids. The CDR3 sequence: CASSPFSGGQETQYF. The CDR3 DNA follows: TGTGCCAGCAGTCCGTTTAGCGGGGGTCAAGAGACCCAGTACTTC. The variable domain in full, with the rest retrieved from reference TRBV25-1 and TRBJ2-5, is EADIYQTPRYLVIGTGKKITLECSQTMGHDKMYWYQQDPGMELHLIHYSYGVNSTEKGDLSSESTVSRIRTEHFPLTLESARPSHTSQYLCASSPFSGGQETQYFGPGTRLLVL.

The gene calls are TRBV18 and TRBJ2-7, with a tentative D call TRBD2 (6 bases). Trimming cost V 6 bases and J 8 bases, with 20 bases left between them. The CDR3 contains 14 residues. The germline V gene has CDR1 KGHSH and CDR2 LQKENI. For the CDR3, the DNA is TGTGCCAGCTCTCCCGGGACTGAGCCCCTTCAGCAGTACTTC. Translation gives CASSPGTEPLQQYF.